This passage covers 27 T cell receptor beta chains from one sample sequenced in a study of cytomegalovirus exposure and HLA in healthy donors. Profiled with immunoSEQ multiplex PCR; TCRdb holds only in-frame clones, not every one. The repertoire consists of about 110,000 clones, with 88% occurring once and the leading ten covering over 1.1%. Sequenced sample: PBMCs. These receptors were collected from a woman between 25 and 40 years old in good health and CMV-seropositive.

The chain combines TRBV4-3 with TRBJ1-5, with TRBD1 matching over 12 bases. Germline values: CDR1 LGHNA, CDR2 YSLEER. Germline trimming cut 1 base from V and 9 bases from J; bases unmatched to any gene: 7. There are 16 residues in the CDR3. As DNA, the CDR3 is TGCGCCAGCAGCCAAGCTGTGGGACAGGGGGCGCCGCCCCAGCATTTT. It yields the protein CASSQAVGQGAPPQHF.

The chain links TRBV19 to TRBJ2-4; 7 bases align to TRBD2. The germline V gene encodes CDR1 LNHDA and CDR2 SQIVND (reference sequence). V shed 5 bases and J 6 bases; nucleotides not matched to a gene: 7. The CDR3 totals 14 residues. The CDR3 is CASSAAGRTNIQYF. Here the CDR3 DNA reads TGTGCCAGTAGTGCAGCGGGACGGACAAACATTCAGTACTTC. Full variable domain (outside the CDR3, taken from reference TRBV19 and TRBJ2-4): DGGITQSPKYLFRKEGQNVTLSCEQNLNHDAMYWYRQDPGQGLRLIYYSQIVNDFQKGDIAEGYSVSREKKESFPLTVTSAQKNPTAFYLCASSAAGRTNIQYFGAGTRLSVL.

The chain carries TRBV4-3 and TRBJ2-3, with D unresolved. This CDR3 region has 15 residues. V shed 1 base and J shed 0 bases, with 8 bases lying between them. CDR1 and CDR2 from the germline V gene are LGHNA and YSLEER. CDR3 nucleotide sequence: TGCGCCAGCAGCCAAGGACTCCGAAGCACAGATACGCAGTATTTT. Translated, it gives CASSQGLRSTDTQYF.

This chain uses TRBV4-1 with TRBJ2-7, with TRBD2 matching 12 bases. Unmatched junction bases numbered 12, after V lost 3 bases and J lost 12 bases. CDR3 length: 15 amino acids. Germline V lookup: CDR1 MGHRA, CDR2 YSYEKL. The CDR3 region has the DNA TGCGCCAGCAGCCAGTCGGGACTAGCGGGTGAAATTGGGTACTTC. It yields the protein CASSQSGLAGEIGYF.

V usage is TRBV4-2 and J usage is TRBJ2-3, with no clear D. With 0 bases removed from V and 2 bases from J, the gap between germline ends came to 9 bases. CDR3 length: 15 amino acids. Per germline, CDR1 LGHNA and CDR2 YNFKEQ. The CDR3 spells CASSQDRRITDTQYF. The CDR3 nucleotides are TGTGCCAGCAGCCAAGATCGGAGAATCACAGATACGCAGTATTTT.

This chain uses TRBV6-1 with TRBJ2-2, with TRBD1 matching over 7 bases. This CDR3 is built from 14 residues. The ends lost 6 bases at V and 5 bases at J; junction bases unmatched: 6. The germline V gene encodes CDR1 MNHNS and CDR2 SASEGT. Written as DNA, the CDR3 is TGTGCCAGCAGCGGACAGGTCGCGACCGGGGAGCTGTTTTTT. It yields the protein CASSGQVATGELFF.

This clone has only one observation. The rearrangement uses TRBV7-3 and TRBJ2-3; weak D call: TRBD1 (5 bases). There are 15 residues in the CDR3. Germline values: CDR1 SGHTA, CDR2 FQGTGA. With 5 bases removed from V and 1 base from J, the gap between germline ends came to 13 bases. CDR3 bases: TGTGCCAGCAGCAGGGGTCTTGGCGGCACAGATACGCAGTATTTT. It encodes CASSRGLGGTDTQYF.

The gene calls are TRBV5-1 and TRBJ2-7; TRBD1 might be the D (6 bases). The CDR3 loop spans 16 amino acids. The V gene's germline CDR1 is SGHRS and CDR2 YFSETQ. The V gene lost 0 bases and the J gene lost 3 bases, with 16 bases spanning the gap. The DNA of the CDR3 is TGCGCCAGCAGCTTGGCTGGGGCAGGGGATCTCTACGAGCAGTACTTC. Translated, it gives CASSLAGAGDLYEQYF.

This clone appeared a few times. The V gene is TRBV11-1, the J gene TRBJ2-3, with 8 nucleotides matching TRBD2. The CDR3 loop spans 16 amino acids. J gave up 0 bases and V 5 bases, and 7 bases lay outside the gene matches. Germline CDR1 SGHAT, CDR2 FQDESV (reference sequence). The CDR3 DNA is TGTGCCAGCAGCCGCTCCCCTAGCGGGAGCACAGATACGCAGTATTTT. Encoded protein: CASSRSPSGSTDTQYF.

The chain is built from TRBV14 and TRBJ2-3, with a weak D call TRBD2 (6 bases). Germline V CDR1 and CDR2: SGHDN, FVKESK. The CDR3 is 16 residues long. V lost 1 base to trimming and J lost 0 bases, with 11 bases between them. CDR3 in amino acids: CASSQGGGKSTDTQYF. The DNA of the CDR3 is TGTGCCAGCAGCCAAGGGGGCGGGAAAAGCACAGATACGCAGTATTTT.

The V gene is TRBV19, the J gene TRBJ2-2; D remains ambiguous. Germline V gene lookup returns CDR1 LNHDA and CDR2 SQIVND (reference sequence). The CDR3 has 14 residues. V was trimmed by 1 base and J by 1 base, leaving 4 bases between them. CDR3 sequence (DNA): TGTGCCAGTAGTATAGCCGGGAACACCGGGGAGCTGTTTTTT. Amino acid sequence: CASSIAGNTGELFF. Complete variable domain (other parts from reference TRBV19 and TRBJ2-2): DGGITQSPKYLFRKEGQNVTLSCEQNLNHDAMYWYRQDPGQGLRLIYYSQIVNDFQKGDIAEGYSVSREKKESFPLTVTSAQKNPTAFYLCASSIAGNTGELFFGEGSRLTVL.

The rearrangement links TRBV6-5 to TRBJ1-1; the match to TRBD1 covers 7 bases. This CDR3 region has 13 residues. From germline, CDR1 is MNHEY and CDR2 SVGAGI. The junction had 6 bases not matched to a gene; V was cut back by 7 bases and J by 4 bases. In nucleotides, the CDR3 is TGTGCCAGCACTCAGACAGGGTCCACTGAAGCTTTCTTT. It specifies CASTQTGSTEAFF.

V and J are TRBV5-6 and TRBJ2-1; 7 bases map to TRBD2. V trimming: 0 bases; J trimming: 4 bases; junction bases outside the gene matches: 7. The CDR3 contains 16 residues. Germline assignment: CDR1 SGHDT and CDR2 YYEEEE. CDR3 coding DNA: TGTGCCAGCAGCTTGGCCGGGCTAGCGGCATACAATGAGCAGTTCTTC. It is translated as CASSLAGLAAYNEQFF.

The chain is built from TRBV13 and TRBJ2-4; 16 nucleotides agree with TRBD2. V lost 6 bases and J lost 0; bases outside the gene matches: 8. The CDR3 length is 19 residues. The germline V gene encodes CDR1 PRHDT and CDR2 FYEKMQ (reference sequence). In DNA, the CDR3 is TGTGCCAGCAGAATAGGGGGACTAGCGGGAGGGCCAGCCAAAAACATTCAGTACTTC. Amino acids: CASRIGGLAGGPAKNIQYF.

This rearrangement joins TRBV4-2 to TRBJ2-1; D is perhaps TRBD1 (5 bases). The CDR3 has 17 residues. In germline, CDR1 is LGHNA, CDR2 YNFKEQ. The ends were cut back, 0 bases at V and 5 bases at J, with 17 bases in the middle. This CDR3 reads CASSQDSGQGRNNEQFF. CDR3 coding DNA: TGTGCCAGCAGCCAAGATTCAGGGCAGGGTAGAAACAATGAGCAGTTCTTC.

The chain links TRBV7-2 to TRBJ2-3; TRBD2 matches at 9 bases. Germline CDR1 SGHTA, CDR2 FQGNSA. Trimming removed 6 bases from V and 3 bases from J; junction bases left unmatched: 13. The CDR3 consists of 17 residues. The CDR3 DNA sequence: TGTGCCAGCAGTCCCGTGATAGCGGGGGCCCTGACAGATACGCAGTATTTT. It specifies CASSPVIAGALTDTQYF.

A few counts support this clone. The rearrangement uses TRBV27 and TRBJ2-1; D not resolved. Germline loops: CDR1 MNHEY, CDR2 SMNVEV (reference sequence). The V and J ends lost 6 bases and 13 bases respectively, with 16 bases between them. This CDR3 comprises 12 residues. The CDR3 DNA sequence: TGTGCCAGCAGCCTCCCCCTGGGCCCCCAGTTCTTC. Protein product: CASSLPLGPQFF.

V is TRBV18 and J is TRBJ2-1, with a possible D match to TRBD2 (6 bases). The CDR3 runs to 15 residues. V was shortened by 4 bases and J by 2 bases, with 12 bases between the two germline ends. Per germline, CDR1 KGHSH and CDR2 LQKENI. DNA for the CDR3: TGTGCCAGCTCACATGGGGGGTTCCCCTACAATGAGCAGTTCTTC. This codes for CASSHGGFPYNEQFF.

The rearrangement links TRBV4-1 to TRBJ1-1, with D maybe TRBD1 (5 bases). V was clipped by 1 base and J by 5 bases, with 11 bases between them. The CDR3 loop spans 14 amino acids. The germline V gene encodes CDR1 MGHRA and CDR2 YSYEKL. The CDR3 coding sequence is TGCGCCAGCAGCCAAGTTACCGGGGGGACTGAAGCTTTCTTT. Translation: CASSQVTGGTEAFF.

This chain links TRBV6-6 with TRBJ2-7, with D maybe TRBD2 (5 bases). With 5 bases removed from V and 2 bases from J, the gap between germline ends came to 19 bases. CDR1 and CDR2 from the germline V gene are MNHNY and SVGAGI (reference sequence). This CDR3 region has 16 residues. The CDR3 sequence: CASSKRGRVGPYEQYF. The CDR3 DNA reads as TGTGCCAGCAGTAAACGAGGGCGGGTCGGTCCCTACGAGCAGTACTTC.

This chain joins TRBV7-6 and TRBJ2-5, with 11 bases identical to TRBD2. CDR3 length equals 15 residues. V dropped 4 bases and J dropped 1; count of bases not matched to a gene: 2. Germline V gene sequence: CDR1 SGHVS, CDR2 FNYEAQ. DNA of the CDR3: TGTGCCAGCAGCTCCGGGACTAGCGGCCAAGAGACCCAGTACTTC. The encoded protein is CASSSGTSGQETQYF.

This chain connects TRBV9 to TRBJ2-7, with 7 nucleotides matching TRBD1. The CDR3 extends over 15 amino acids. Germline V gene data show CDR1 as SGDLS and CDR2 as YYNGEE. V lost 0 bases to trimming and J lost 1 base; unmatched junction nucleotides: 4. The CDR3 here is CASSVGGGLSYEQYF. CDR3 nucleotide sequence: TGTGCCAGCAGCGTAGGAGGGGGCTTGTCCTACGAGCAGTACTTC.

This chain uses TRBV7-9 with TRBJ2-7; possibly TRBD1 for D (6 bases). V was pared by 0 bases and J by 1 base, with 10 bases between. CDR1 is SEHNR and CDR2 is FQNEAQ in the germline V gene (reference sequence). The CDR3 runs 15 residues. The CDR3 DNA sequence: TGTGCCAGCAGCTTAGCCCAGGGGCCTTCCTACGAGCAGTACTTC. Translation: CASSLAQGPSYEQYF.

This clone was recorded a few times. The gene calls are TRBV4-1 and TRBJ2-7; TRBD2 aligns across 7 bases. The CDR3 extends over 14 amino acids. The ends lost 2 bases at V and 1 base at J; junction bases unmatched: 2. The V gene's germline CDR1 is MGHRA and CDR2 YSYEKL. CDR3 DNA sequence: TGCGCCAGCAGCCAAAAAGCGGGATCCTACGAGCAGTACTTC. This encodes CASSQKAGSYEQYF.

The gene calls are TRBV19 and TRBJ1-2; 7 bases agree with TRBD1. J gave up 1 base and V 5 bases, and 7 bases lay outside the gene matches. CDR1 and CDR2 from the germline V gene are LNHDA and SQIVND (reference sequence). The CDR3 sequence is 15 residues long. The CDR3 sequence: CASSGKGQINYGYTF. The CDR3 DNA reads TGTGCCAGTAGTGGGAAGGGACAGATTAACTATGGCTACACCTTC.

The chain has TRBV10-2 and TRBJ2-1, with 9 bases aligning to TRBD1. V was clipped by 10 bases and J by 4 bases; unmatched bases: 5. The CDR3 loop spans 13 amino acids. Germline V gene lookup returns CDR1 WSHSY and CDR2 SAAADI. The DNA of the CDR3 is TGCGCCACCAAAGGGACAGGGTACAATGAGCAGTTCTTC. Protein product: CATKGTGYNEQFF.

The rearrangement links TRBV30 to TRBJ2-2; D call uncertain. The CDR3 runs 13 residues. Germline V gives CDR1 GTSNPN, CDR2 SVGIG (reference sequence). V was shortened by 0 bases and J by 3 bases, with 5 bases between the two germline ends. CDR3 protein: CAWSVRHTGELFF. The CDR3 nucleotides are TGTGCCTGGAGTGTGCGGCACACCGGGGAGCTGTTTTTT. The variable domain in full, with the rest retrieved from reference TRBV30 and TRBJ2-2, is SQTIHQWPATLVQPVGSPLSLECTVEGTSNPNLYWYRQAAGRGLQLLFYSVGIGQISSEVPQNLSASRPQDRQFILSSKKLLLSDSGFYLCAWSVRHTGELFFGEGSRLTVL.